This TCR beta chain was identified during a study of cytomegalovirus exposure and HLA in healthy donors (dated by TCRdb to 2017 to 2019). As for the study more broadly: According to an earlier analysis of several hundred of the donors, some 180 million T cells yielded some 110 million unique TCR beta sequences and 250 to 350 Gb of sequence data. Roughly 300 gigabases of sequencing data and 70 million to 100 million unique TCR sequences made up an early release that covered approximately 700 HLA-typed donors. Among the roughly 380 genotyped donors, approximately 77% belonged to the genetic ancestry cluster associated with self-reported Caucasian donors. The study was designed to test whether signatures of past pathogen exposure could be identified by cataloging public T cell receptors. Using immunosequencing, the study profiled T cell repertoires from about 610 subjects and related those repertoires to cytomegalovirus serostatus. Besides the first cohort of 666 subjects, a separate validation cohort made up of around 120 different subjects was used. To predict cytomegalovirus infection status, the study brought together high-throughput TCR immunosequencing, statistical association of individual TCRs with disease status, and machine learning. A later analysis re-examined previously published TCR beta repertoires from 500 to 700 donors and added high-resolution HLA genotyping to investigate patterns of TCR occurrence. In the later analysis, no new phenotypic data were used to find candidate immune exposures; instead, reliance was placed on TCR beta sequences and their occurrence across donors. In an earlier analysis of roughly 600 of the donors, high-throughput TCR beta sequencing was used to judge whether each TCR beta V gene segment behaved as functional or pseudogenic. Donor age, sex, ethnicity and CMV serostatus were compiled together with the repertoire data. A later genetic analysis took genome-wide SNP genotypes for about 65% of the 666 donors and used that subset as a discovery cohort. Every discovery cohort repertoire had been produced on one sequencing platform. Class I and class II HLA loci were covered by the typing at four-digit resolution. The number of typed donors differed by locus: roughly 629-640 for A, B, C, DRB1 and DQB1; about 520 for DQA1; about 600 for DPA1; and around 470 for DPB1. Roughly five DR-DQ haplotypes were treated as single units for association and clustering because of strong linkage in the cohort. Across some 400 genotyped donors of the cohort, an average of about 200,000 unique TCR beta nucleotide sequences per donor were sequenced, and roughly 18% of those sequences were non-productive. Study-wide conclusions, independent of this receptor: In a later analysis, most CMV-associated TCR beta chains were found to appear HLA-restricted, with HLA associations seemingly driven largely by CMV exposure. In a later analysis, HLA-associated TCR beta chains showed more clonal expansion and lower generation probabilities than non-associated chains that were equally common. It was suggested by the authors that the approach could potentially be generalized to other disease states and immunological phenotypes. A total of 150 to 200 TCR beta chains were listed by the study as associated with cytomegalovirus. An association between a missense DCLRE1C variant and V-gene and J-gene trimming of TCR beta chains was found in a later genetic analysis and replicated in an independent cohort. A cluster of highly shared sequence variants was judged likely to represent a technical artifact of the sequencing pipeline. The classifier was reported to diagnose cytomegalovirus status with high specificity and sensitivity in both the original and validation cohorts. HLA typing was unavailable for some donors at each locus, so association tests used only the typed subset. CMV serostatus was the only immune exposure information available for the cohort. In an earlier analysis of fewer than 750 of the donors, most TCR beta V segments were observed in productive rearrangements about 90% or about 30% of the time, broadly matching IMGT annotations. Linkage disequilibrium might explain the correlated functional status among segregating V segments, but an unknown experimental factor could not be ruled out. According to a later analysis, TCR association rates differed among HLA loci, with DRB1 alleles showing the most associated TCRs and HLA-C alleles showing the fewest. At a false discovery rate of 0.05, a later analysis linked 15,000 to 20,000 TCR beta sequences to specific HLA alleles. Presence/absence analyses assumed roughly uniform sequencing depth across donors, an assumption that may not hold. When HLA alleles, especially DR and DQ, strongly co-occurred, TCR associations were difficult to assign to individual alleles. Because the 87-base-pair reads could not distinguish some IMGT-functional V segments, including TRBV6-2 and TRBV6-3, those segments were excluded. Because counts were too low, about 18 rarely observed V segments, including chromosome 9 orphons, were excluded from the earlier analysis of about 500 of the donors. A further reported finding was that TCR beta sequences accurately predicted the HLA-A and HLA-B alleles for most subjects in the first cohort. Most TCR sequences were seen in very few donors, while some public TCRs were found in many individuals. Three of the identified cytomegalovirus-associated TCR beta chains were confirmed in vitro to be specific for cytomegalovirus antigens. Only TCR beta chains were sequenced in this cohort, and the absence of alpha or paired-chain data limited detectable features. Several of the top co-occurrence clusters appeared to be linked to parvovirus B19, influenza, CMV and Epstein-Barr virus, according to a later analysis. Compared with the roughly 700-donor mean, donors in an Asian-associated ancestry cluster had fewer N-insertions in productive TCRs, according to a later genetic analysis.

For this clone: Its recognized antigen is unknown. Within one base of it there is no much larger clone, and no base qualities were kept.

The library was made by the immunoSEQ multiplex PCR assay. The multiplex PCR relied on a mix of 60 forward primers for TCR Vbeta segments and 13 reverse primers for TCR Jbeta segments. The CDR3 region of rearranged TCR beta genes was amplified from genomic DNA by a multiplex PCR assay. The amplified TCR beta libraries were sequenced on the Illumina HiSeq System as 87-base-pair reads. In the original analysis: Across the 600 to 700 repertoires, a later analysis counted 60 million to 90 million unique TCR beta chains, around 11 million of which were shared by at least two donors. Raw reads were error-corrected and collapsed into unique sequences with a nearest-neighbor algorithm that merged closely related sequences to remove PCR and sequencing errors. To assign V, D and J gene segments, CDR3 sequences were aligned to IMGT reference sequences. Each retained sequence needed at least a six-nucleotide match to both a V gene segment and a J gene segment. Rearrangements were called productive when the CDR3 lacked stop codons and stayed in frame with V and J; all others were non-productive. Following IMGT convention, CDR3 was defined as the stretch from the second conserved V-encoded cysteine up to the conserved J-encoded phenylalanine. The earlier analysis of a few hundred of the donors excluded any sequence lacking an unambiguous match to a single V gene segment. An earlier analysis of almost 600 of the donors classified V segments as functional when productive rearrangements were above 56.7% and as segregating when the standard deviation between donors was above 5%. A statistical classification framework was built to diagnose cytomegalovirus status from the catalog of TCR beta chain sequences. In a later analysis, TCR nucleotide sequences were compared against IMGT/GENE-DB human TR gene sequences so that V and J genes could be assigned. A later analysis assigned CDR3 sequences and most-parsimonious VDJ recombination scenarios with the TCRdist pipeline. In a later analysis, each TCR beta chain was defined by its CDR3 amino acid sequence together with its V-gene family, and reads without a unique V-gene family were excluded. In a later analysis, fewer than 600 highly shared, low-generation-probability nucleotide sequences were removed to address suspected cross-contamination and a sequencing artifact. In a later analysis, a clonal expansion index for each public chain was calculated from normalized within-repertoire ranks of inferred template counts. Generation probabilities in a later analysis came from a VDJ recombination model fitted to out-of-frame rearrangements, and those results were checked against IGoR. In a later analysis, hypergeometric tests were used to score TCR-TCR, TCR-HLA and TCR-CMV co-occurrence, with a repertoire-size bias correction applied to TCR pairs. False discovery rates were estimated in a later analysis by permuting HLA or CMV assignments 20 times. In a later analysis, co-occurring TCRs were grouped with DBSCAN, and TCRdist sequence similarity was added when clustering was performed within HLA-allele-positive subsets. Co-occurrence clustering excluded repertoires with fewer than 30,000 or more than 120,000 public chains, plus five with anomalous nucleotide sharing. TCRdb limited this immuneACCESS table to in-frame rearrangements with V and J called. A share of clones is missing; checked studies link under half to unresolved V genes, and the rest is unexplained. V, J and clone size were drawn from that table, and D and trimming were deduced from the DNA. This sample lists under 200,000 clones; 75% were detected once. The ten most abundant clones make up around 4.9% of the sample.

The cohort comprised 670 or so healthy bone marrow donors. Cohort members were all nominally healthy when sampled, although unrecorded immune exposures were likely present. The donor was CMV seronegative and was included in the group of 352 seronegative cohort members. A peripheral blood sample was collected from each donor, and TCR beta sequencing was performed on peripheral blood mononuclear cells. Genomic DNA was extracted from the blood cell samples with the Qiagen DNeasy Blood Extraction Kit. The CDR3 spans 12 residues, from the cysteine through the phenylalanine. Left in the record is the CDR3 DNA by itself, 36 bases read in frame from the first base. The germline V gene (reference sequence) yields MNHNY for CDR1 and SVGAGI for CDR2. V lost 8 bases and J lost 5 bases; the stretch between them is 10 bases long.

This sequence uses TRBV6-6 and TRBJ2-1, with a weak D call of TRBD1 (6 bases match). The sequence was collected from a male donor in good health and CMV-seronegative. Sequencing was done on a sample of PBMCs. The DNA reads TGTGCCAGCGGTGGACAGAACAATGAGCAGTTCTTC. It translates as CASGGQNNEQFF.